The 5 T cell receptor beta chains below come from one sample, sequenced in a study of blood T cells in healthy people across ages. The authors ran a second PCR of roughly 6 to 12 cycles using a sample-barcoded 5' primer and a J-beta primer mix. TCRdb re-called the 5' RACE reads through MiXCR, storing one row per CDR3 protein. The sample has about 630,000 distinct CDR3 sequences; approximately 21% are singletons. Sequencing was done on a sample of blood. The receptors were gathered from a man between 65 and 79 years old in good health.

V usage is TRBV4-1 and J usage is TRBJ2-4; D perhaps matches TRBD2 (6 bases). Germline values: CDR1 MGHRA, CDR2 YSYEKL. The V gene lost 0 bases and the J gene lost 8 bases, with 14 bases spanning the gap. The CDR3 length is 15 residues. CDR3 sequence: CASSQDSGGTDIQYF. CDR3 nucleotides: TGCGCCAGCAGCCAAGATAGCGGAGGGACGGACATTCAGTACTTC.

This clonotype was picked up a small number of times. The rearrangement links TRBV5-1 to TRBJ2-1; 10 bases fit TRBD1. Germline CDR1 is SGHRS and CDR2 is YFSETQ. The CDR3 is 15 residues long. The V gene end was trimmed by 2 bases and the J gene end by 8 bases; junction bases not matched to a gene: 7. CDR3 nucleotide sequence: TGCGCCAGCAGCTTCCGGGACAGGGGACGGGATGAGCAGTTCTTC. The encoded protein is CASSFRDRGRDEQFF.

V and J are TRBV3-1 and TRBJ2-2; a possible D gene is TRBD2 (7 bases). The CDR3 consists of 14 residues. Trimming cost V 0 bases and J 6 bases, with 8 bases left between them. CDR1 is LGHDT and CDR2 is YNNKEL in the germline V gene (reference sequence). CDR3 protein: CASSQDGGPGELFF. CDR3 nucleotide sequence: TGTGCCAGCAGCCAAGACGGGGGGCCCGGGGAGCTGTTTTTT.

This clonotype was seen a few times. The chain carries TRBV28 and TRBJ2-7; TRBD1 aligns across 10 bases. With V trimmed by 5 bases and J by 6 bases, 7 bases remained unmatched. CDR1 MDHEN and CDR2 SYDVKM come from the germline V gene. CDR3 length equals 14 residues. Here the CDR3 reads CASSTSGTGVEQYF. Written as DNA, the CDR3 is TGTGCCAGCAGTACCTCCGGGACAGGGGTCGAGCAGTACTTC.

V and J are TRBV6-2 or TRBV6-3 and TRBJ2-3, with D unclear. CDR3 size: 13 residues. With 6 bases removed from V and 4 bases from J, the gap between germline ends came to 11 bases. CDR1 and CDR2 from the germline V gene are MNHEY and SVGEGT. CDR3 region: CASSPDLADTQYF. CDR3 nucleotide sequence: TGTGCCAGCAGCCCAGACTTGGCAGATACGCAGTATTTT.